The present T cell receptor beta chain was sequenced within a study of cytomegalovirus exposure and HLA in healthy donors. The study's findings and limits: Relative to the approximately 680-donor mean, N-insertions were reportedly fewer in an Asian-associated ancestry cluster in a later analysis.

It was with 60 Vbeta and 13 Jbeta primers that the PCR ran. TCRdb's table, derived via immunoSEQ multiplex PCR, lists solely in-frame clones and lacks some. The sample contains about 140,000 clones, 75% to 80% of which appear only once. CDR1 and CDR2 from the germline V gene are LNHDA and SQIVND (reference sequence). Trimming removed 1 base from V and 5 bases from J; junction bases left unmatched: 2. The CDR3 is 15 amino acids. A note on this clone: Its antigen is not identified.

The chain links TRBV19 to TRBJ2-5, with 12 bases matching TRBD2. The TCR comes from a female donor in good health and CMV-seronegative. The sample was PBMCs. The DNA of the CDR3 is TGTGCCAGTAGTATAGGGACTAGCGGGGTGGAGACCCAGTACTTC. Protein sequence: CASSIGTSGVETQYF.